This TCR beta chain was obtained from a study of blood T cell repertoires in COVID-19. On the study more broadly: Italy, Spain and the United States were the sources of the convalescent and acute COVID-19 samples. T cells, B-cell-depleted T cells, or PBMCs supplied cDNA or gDNA.

Per the authors' pipeline: How many nucleated cells were present was estimated from reference gene primer amplification. Clones were read by immunoSEQ multiplex PCR, and TCRdb kept only the in-frame ones, dropping some. Clone size and the V and J calls come from that table; the DNA yielded D and trimming. The sample shows about 150,000 clones, more than 80% of them seen only once. The length of the CDR3 is 13 residues. CDR1 is SQVTM and CDR2 is ANQGSEA in the germline V gene. Trimming left V 4 bases short and J 0 bases short, with 9 bases between. This rearrangement joins TRBV29-1 to TRBJ1-1, with no clear D. This clonotype originated in a man aged 70-80 years with acute or convalescent COVID-19. Material: peripheral blood. The CDR3 loop is CSVAGNMNTEAFF. CDR3 sequence (DNA): TGCAGCGTTGCCGGGAACATGAACACTGAAGCTTTCTTT.